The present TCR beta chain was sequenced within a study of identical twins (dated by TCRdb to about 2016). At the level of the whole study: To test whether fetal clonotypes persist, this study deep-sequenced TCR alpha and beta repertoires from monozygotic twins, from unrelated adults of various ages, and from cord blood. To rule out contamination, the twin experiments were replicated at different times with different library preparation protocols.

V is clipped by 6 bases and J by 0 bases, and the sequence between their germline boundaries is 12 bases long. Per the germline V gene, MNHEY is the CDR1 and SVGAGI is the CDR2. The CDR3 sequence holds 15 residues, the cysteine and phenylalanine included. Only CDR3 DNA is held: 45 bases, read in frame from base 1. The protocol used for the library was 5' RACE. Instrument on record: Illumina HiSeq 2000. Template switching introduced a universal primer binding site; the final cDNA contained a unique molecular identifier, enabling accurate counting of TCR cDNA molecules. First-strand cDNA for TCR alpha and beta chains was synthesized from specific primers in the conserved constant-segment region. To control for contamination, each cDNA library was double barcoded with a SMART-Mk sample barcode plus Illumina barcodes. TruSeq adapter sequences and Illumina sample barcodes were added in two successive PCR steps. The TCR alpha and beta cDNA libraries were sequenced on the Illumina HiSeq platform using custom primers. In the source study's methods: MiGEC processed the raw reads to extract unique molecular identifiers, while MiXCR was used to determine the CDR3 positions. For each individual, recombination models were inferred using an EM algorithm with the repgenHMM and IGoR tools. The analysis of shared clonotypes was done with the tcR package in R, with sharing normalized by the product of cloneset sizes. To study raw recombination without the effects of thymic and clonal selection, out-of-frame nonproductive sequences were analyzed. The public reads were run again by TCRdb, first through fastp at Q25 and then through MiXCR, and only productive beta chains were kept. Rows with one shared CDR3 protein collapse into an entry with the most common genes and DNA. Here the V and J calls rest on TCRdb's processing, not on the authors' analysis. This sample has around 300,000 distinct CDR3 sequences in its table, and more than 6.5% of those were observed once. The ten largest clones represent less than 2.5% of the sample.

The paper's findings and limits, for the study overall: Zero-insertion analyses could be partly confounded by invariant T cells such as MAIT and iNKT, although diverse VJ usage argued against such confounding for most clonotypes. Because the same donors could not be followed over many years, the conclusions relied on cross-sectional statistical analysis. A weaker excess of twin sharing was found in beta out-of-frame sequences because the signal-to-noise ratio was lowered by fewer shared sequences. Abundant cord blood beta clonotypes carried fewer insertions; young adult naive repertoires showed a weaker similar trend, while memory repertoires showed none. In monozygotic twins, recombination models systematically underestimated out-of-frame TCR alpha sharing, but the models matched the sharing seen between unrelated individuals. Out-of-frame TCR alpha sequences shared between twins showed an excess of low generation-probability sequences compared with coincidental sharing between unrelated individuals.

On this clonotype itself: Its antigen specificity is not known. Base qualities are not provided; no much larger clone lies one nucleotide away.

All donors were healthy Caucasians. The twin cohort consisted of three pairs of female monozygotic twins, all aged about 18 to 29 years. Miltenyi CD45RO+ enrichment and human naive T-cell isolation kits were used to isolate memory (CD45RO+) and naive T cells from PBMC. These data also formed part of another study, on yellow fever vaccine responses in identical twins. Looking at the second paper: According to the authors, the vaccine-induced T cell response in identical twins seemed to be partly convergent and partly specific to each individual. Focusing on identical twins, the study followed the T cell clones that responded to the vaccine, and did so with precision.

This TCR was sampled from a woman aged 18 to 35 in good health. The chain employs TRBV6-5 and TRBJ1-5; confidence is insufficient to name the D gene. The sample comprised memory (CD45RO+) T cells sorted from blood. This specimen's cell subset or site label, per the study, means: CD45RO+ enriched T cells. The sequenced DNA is TGTGCCAGCAGGTATCGGACGGATAGCAATCAGCCCCAGCATTTT. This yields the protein CASRYRTDSNQPQHF.